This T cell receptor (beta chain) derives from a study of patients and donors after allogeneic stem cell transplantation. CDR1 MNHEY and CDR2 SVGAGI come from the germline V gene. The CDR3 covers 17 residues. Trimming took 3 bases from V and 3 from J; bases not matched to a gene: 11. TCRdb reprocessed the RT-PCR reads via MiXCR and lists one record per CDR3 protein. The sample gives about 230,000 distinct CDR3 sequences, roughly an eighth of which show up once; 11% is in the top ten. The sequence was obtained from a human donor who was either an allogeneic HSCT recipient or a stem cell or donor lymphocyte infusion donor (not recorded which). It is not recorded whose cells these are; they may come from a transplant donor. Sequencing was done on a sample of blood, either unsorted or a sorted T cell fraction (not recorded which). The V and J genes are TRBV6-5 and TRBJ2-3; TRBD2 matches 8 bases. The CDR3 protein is CASSYSATSARTDTQYF. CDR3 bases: TGTGCCAGCAGTTATTCCGCGACTAGCGCCCGAACAGATACGCAGTATTTT.